The 30 T cell receptor beta chains in this list originate from one sample, sequenced in a study of blood T cell repertoires in COVID-19. Repertoires were generated with immunoSEQ multiplex PCR, while TCRdb's copy carries only in-frame clones and drops some. This table has about 49,000 clones, around 86% appearing once. Sequenced sample: peripheral blood. The receptor source for this set is a woman of 80 years or more with COVID-19, enrolled during active disease.

This clone was recorded once. This sequence joins TRBV3-1 (or the pseudogene TRBV3-2) and TRBJ1-6, with no clear D. Between the trimmed V and J ends, which lost 4 bases and 3 bases, there was a span of 13 bases. Germline V gives CDR1 LGHDT, CDR2 YNNKEL (reference sequence). This CDR3 contains 16 residues. The CDR3 sequence is CASSPMRLNYNSPLHF. In DNA form, the CDR3 reads TGTGCCAGCAGCCCAATGAGGCTTAACTATAATTCACCCCTCCACTTT.

The chain couples TRBV6-5 to TRBJ2-7; 9 nucleotides line up with TRBD2. The CDR3 totals 13 residues. Germline assignment: CDR1 MNHEY and CDR2 SVGAGI. The trim removed 7 bases at V and 4 bases at J, leaving 5 bases unmatched. The CDR3 protein is CASTLAGEYEQYF. CDR3 bases: TGTGCCAGCACTTTAGCGGGAGAATACGAGCAGTACTTC.

The chain uses TRBV19 and TRBJ2-1, with 10 bases that match TRBD2. V dropped 3 bases and J dropped 7; count of bases not matched to a gene: 6. Germline V gene lookup returns CDR1 LNHDA and CDR2 SQIVND (reference sequence). The CDR3 spans 15 residues. CDR3 sequence (DNA): TGTGCCAGTAGTATTAAGACTAGCGGGTCGAATGAGCAGTTCTTC. The encoded protein is CASSIKTSGSNEQFF.

This clone was seen just once. The CDR3 DNA reads TGTGCCAGCAGCTTCCCGGGACAAACCTACGAGCAGTACTTC. This translates into CASSFPGQTYEQYF. The chain combines TRBV5-5 with TRBJ2-7, with D maybe TRBD1 (6 bases). The germline V and J ends were trimmed by 2 bases and 2 bases, with 11 bases remaining between them. Germline V CDR1 and CDR2: SGHKS, YYEKEE (reference sequence). The CDR3 consists of 14 residues.

This clone occurred once. The V and J genes are TRBV7-2 and TRBJ2-7, with TRBD1 matching over 12 bases. This CDR3 has 15 residues. V lost 3 bases, J lost 6 bases, and 6 bases stayed unmatched. In germline, CDR1 is SGHTA, CDR2 FQGNSA. The CDR3: CASSFGDRGLGEQYF. CDR3 DNA: TGTGCCAGCAGCTTTGGGGACAGGGGGCTTGGCGAGCAGTACTTC.

The chain couples TRBV7-9 to TRBJ2-5; 14 bases agree with TRBD2. Germline V gives CDR1 SEHNR, CDR2 FQNEAQ (reference sequence). Germline trimming cut 3 bases from V and 3 bases from J; bases unmatched to any gene: 3. This CDR3 contains 16 residues. Here the CDR3 DNA reads TGTGCCAGCAGCTTGACTAGCGGGGGGGCAAAAGAGACCCAGTACTTC. Its protein product is CASSLTSGGAKETQYF.

The V call is TRBV11-3, the J call TRBJ2-5; D unclear. V lost 5 bases, J lost 1 base, and 11 bases lay in between. This CDR3 region has 14 residues. The germline V gene encodes CDR1 SGHNT and CDR2 YENEEA. In DNA, the CDR3 is TGTGCCAGCAGCCTCAGCGCCACCCAAGAGACCCAGTACTTC. Translated: CASSLSATQETQYF.

V gene TRBV7-2 combines with J gene TRBJ2-1, with D possibly being TRBD2 (5 bases). CDR3 length: 12 residues. CDR1 is SGHTA, CDR2 FQGNSA, per germline. V was shortened by 5 bases and J by 8 bases, with 10 bases between the two germline ends. CDR3 in amino acids: CASSLSAHEQFF. The CDR3, as DNA: TGTGCCAGCAGCCTTAGCGCCCATGAGCAGTTCTTC.

The chain combines TRBV28 with TRBJ1-5; 8 nucleotides agree with TRBD1. J was trimmed by 4 bases and V by 7 bases; bases with no gene match: 9. Looked up from germline, CDR1 is MDHEN and CDR2 is SYDVKM. This CDR3 is 15 amino acids long. The CDR3 reads CASTSSRGPNQPQHF. In nucleotides, the CDR3 is TGTGCCAGCACTTCCTCCAGGGGGCCGAATCAGCCCCAGCATTTT.

This sequence joins TRBV6-1 and TRBJ1-6, with unresolved D. The length of the CDR3 is 15 residues. The V gene's germline CDR1 is MNHNS and CDR2 SASEGT. V was cut by 0 bases and J by 10 bases, with 13 bases left in between. CDR3: CASSEAAMRESPLHF. The DNA for the CDR3 is TGTGCCAGCAGTGAAGCGGCGATGAGGGAATCACCCCTCCACTTT.

The rearrangement links TRBV3-1 (or the pseudogene TRBV3-2) to TRBJ2-7; D might be TRBD1 (5 bases). Germline V lookup: CDR1 LGHDT, CDR2 YNNKEL (reference sequence). The V end was cut by 5 bases, the J end by 13 bases, with 18 bases between. The CDR3 is made up of 12 amino acids. The CDR3 coding sequence is TGTGCCAGCAGCGTCCCCGGTGGACAAATATACTTC. Translated: CASSVPGGQIYF.

The rearrangement links TRBV15 to TRBJ2-1, with TRBD2 identical over 7 bases. The J segment lost 4 bases and the V segment lost 1 base, leaving 16 bases of the junction unmatched. Germline V CDR1 and CDR2: LNHNV, YYDKDF (reference sequence). The CDR3 extends over 19 amino acids. CDR3 region: CATSRVLPGLAGRYNEQFF. For the CDR3, the DNA is TGTGCCACCAGCAGAGTCCTCCCTGGGCTAGCCGGGAGGTACAATGAGCAGTTCTTC.

J is TRBJ2-1 and V is TRBV5-1; weak D call: TRBD1 (5 bases). There are 13 residues in the CDR3. The germline CDR1 and CDR2 sequences are SGHRS and YFSETQ. Trimming stripped 3 bases from V and 6 bases from J, with 10 bases between. For the CDR3, the DNA is TGCGCCAGCAGCTACCCGGACATCAATGAGCAGTTCTTC. It is translated as CASSYPDINEQFF. The variable domain in full, completed from reference TRBV5-1 and TRBJ2-1, reads KAGVTQTPRYLIKTRGQQVTLSCSPISGHRSVSWYQQTPGQGLQFLFEYFSETQRNKGNFPGRFSGRQFSNSRSEMNVSTLELGDSALYLCASSYPDINEQFFGPGTRLTVL.

The chain has TRBV5-6 and TRBJ2-2, with TRBD1 as a possible D gene (5 bases). V lost 5 bases to trimming and J lost 8 bases, with 10 bases between them. The CDR3 has 12 residues. The V gene's germline CDR1 is SGHDT and CDR2 YYEEEE. For the CDR3, the DNA is TGTGCCAGCAGGGGGCTCGGTGGGGAGCTGTTTTTT. Translation: CASRGLGGELFF.

V usage is TRBV6-5 and J usage is TRBJ2-3, with 9 bases that match TRBD2. CDR3 length: 14 residues. Germline lookup yields CDR1 MNHEY and CDR2 SVGAGI. J was trimmed by 8 bases and V by 6 bases; bases with no gene match: 9. CDR3 sequence: CASRFSGGTGTQYF. In DNA form, the CDR3 reads TGTGCCAGCAGATTTAGCGGGGGCACCGGTACGCAGTATTTT.

V is TRBV7-9 and J is TRBJ1-1; D may be TRBD1 (6 bases). The CDR3 length is 14 residues. Germline assignment: CDR1 SEHNR and CDR2 FQNEAQ (reference sequence). V was trimmed by 6 bases and J by 2 bases, leaving 13 bases between them. Here the CDR3 reads CASRSTGSNTEAFF. The CDR3 bases are TGTGCCAGCAGGTCAACAGGGTCTAACACTGAAGCTTTCTTT.

V is TRBV6-1 and J is TRBJ1-5; 9 bases match TRBD1. V was pared by 1 base and J by 0 bases, with 13 bases of the junction left unmatched. This CDR3 comprises 20 residues. Germline CDR1 reads MNHNS; CDR2 reads SASEGT. The DNA for the CDR3 is TGTGCCAGCAGTGAAGTCGGACAGGGGAAGGGAGTATATAGCAATCAGCCCCAGCATTTT. Translating it yields CASSEVGQGKGVYSNQPQHF.

V and J are TRBV28 and TRBJ2-1; 14 nucleotides agree with TRBD2. Germline values: CDR1 MDHEN, CDR2 SYDVKM. The J segment lost 5 bases and the V segment lost 5 bases, leaving 8 bases of the junction unmatched. The CDR3 runs 17 residues. CDR3 amino acids: CASSRRLAGGGDNEQFF. The CDR3 region has the DNA TGTGCCAGCAGTCGGAGACTAGCGGGAGGGGGTGACAATGAGCAGTTCTTC.

The chain has TRBV6-5 and TRBJ1-4; D is unclear. The CDR3 has 14 amino acids. Germline values: CDR1 MNHEY, CDR2 SVGAGI. Trimming shortened V by 4 bases and J by 9 bases, and 15 bases separated the two germline ends. The CDR3 DNA reads TGTGCCAGCAGTTCCCGACATGGAAGAAAAAAACTGTTTTTT. It is translated as CASSSRHGRKKLFF.

The chain is built from TRBV5-1 and TRBJ2-1, with 8 bases aligning to TRBD1. This CDR3 is built from 15 residues. The J segment lost 2 bases and the V segment lost 4 bases, leaving 5 bases of the junction unmatched. CDR1 SGHRS and CDR2 YFSETQ come from the germline V gene. The CDR3 protein is CASSLGQGPYNEQFF. As DNA, the CDR3 is TGCGCCAGCAGCCTAGGACAGGGCCCCTACAATGAGCAGTTCTTC.

The chain couples TRBV5-4 to TRBJ1-2, with D possibly being TRBD1 (5 bases). The CDR3 contains 16 residues. V lost 4 bases, J lost 4 bases, and 20 bases lay in between. The germline V gene encodes CDR1 SGHNT and CDR2 YYREEE (reference sequence). CDR3 residues: CASSPGTSGIRYGYTF. In DNA, the CDR3 is TGTGCCAGCAGCCCCGGGACTAGCGGGATACGCTATGGCTACACCTTC.

The rearrangement joins TRBV3-1 (or the pseudogene TRBV3-2) to TRBJ2-3; a weak D match, TRBD2 (6 bases). Looked up from germline, CDR1 is LGHDT and CDR2 is YNNKEL (reference sequence). Trimming took 2 bases from V and 6 from J, leaving 12 bases between them. This CDR3 is built from 14 residues. CDR3 loop: CASSQRTGDDTQYF. In DNA form, the CDR3 reads TGTGCCAGCAGCCAACGGACGGGGGATGATACGCAGTATTTT.

The genes are TRBV15 and TRBJ1-2; 8 bases map to TRBD1. The CDR3 totals 17 residues. J was trimmed by 2 bases and V by 5 bases; bases with no gene match: 13. The germline CDR1 and CDR2 sequences are LNHNV and YYDKDF (reference sequence). Written as DNA, the CDR3 is TGTGCCACCAGCTTACGAACGACCCGGACAGGGAACTATGGCTACACCTTC. Its translation is CATSLRTTRTGNYGYTF.

This clone came up a few times. This chain links TRBV5-1 with TRBJ1-2, with 8 positions matching TRBD1. The CDR3 extends over 14 amino acids. Germline V lookup: CDR1 SGHRS, CDR2 YFSETQ. V shed 4 bases, J shed 8 bases, and the junction held 10 bases outside the gene matches. CDR3 DNA sequence: TGCGCCAGCAGCACCCAGCAGGGGGCCGAGGGCTACACCTTC. Amino acid sequence: CASSTQQGAEGYTF.

The chain carries TRBV30 and TRBJ1-2; TRBD1 might be the D (5 bases). The germline CDR1 and CDR2 sequences are GTSNPN and SVGIG (reference sequence). V lost 7 bases and J 5 bases, leaving 20 bases between the germline ends. The CDR3 has 14 residues. The CDR3 nucleotides are TGTGCCTCTCAAACGGGACTTAGCGTTTATGGCTACACCTTC. It is translated as CASQTGLSVYGYTF. Supplemented by reference TRBV30 and TRBJ1-2, the full variable domain reads SQTIHQWPATLVQPVGSPLSLECTVEGTSNPNLYWYRQAAGRGLQLLFYSVGIGQISSEVPQNLSASRPQDRQFILSSKKLLLSDSGFYLCASQTGLSVYGYTFGSGTRLTVV.

V usage is TRBV28 and J usage is TRBJ2-1, with a possible D match to TRBD1 (6 bases). There are 15 residues in the CDR3. CDR1 and CDR2 (germline): MDHEN, SYDVKM. V was cut by 6 bases and J by 7 bases, with 19 bases left in between. CDR3 sequence (DNA): TGTGCCAGCAGCAAAGCCGGGACAACTATAAATGAGCAGTTCTTC. Protein sequence: CASSKAGTTINEQFF. The complete variable domain, with remaining parts taken from reference TRBV28 and TRBJ2-1, reads DVKVTQSSRYLVKRTGEKVFLECVQDMDHENMFWYRQDPGLGLRLIYFSYDVKMKEKGDIPEGYSVSREKKERFSLILESASTNQTSMYLCASSKAGTTINEQFFGPGTRLTVL.

The rearrangement links TRBV28 to TRBJ2-3; 7 bases map to TRBD2. Germline V lookup: CDR1 MDHEN, CDR2 SYDVKM. This CDR3 is 16 amino acids long. Trimming took 6 bases from V and 0 from J; bases not matched to a gene: 9. CDR3 sequence reads: CASRATSGASTDTQYF. The CDR3 coding sequence is TGTGCCAGCAGGGCAACAAGCGGGGCTAGCACAGATACGCAGTATTTT. The whole variable domain, filled in from reference TRBV28 and TRBJ2-3, reads DVKVTQSSRYLVKRTGEKVFLECVQDMDHENMFWYRQDPGLGLRLIYFSYDVKMKEKGDIPEGYSVSREKKERFSLILESASTNQTSMYLCASRATSGASTDTQYFGPGTRLTVL.

There are a few counts of this clone. The V and J genes are TRBV18 and TRBJ1-4, with D unclear. This CDR3 is 13 amino acids long. The V end lost 5 bases, the J end lost 4 bases, and 8 bases lay between the germline ends. CDR1 and CDR2 from the germline V gene are KGHSH and LQKENI. The DNA of the CDR3 is TGTGCCAGCTCATCCAGAAATAATGAAAAACTGTTTTTT. Protein sequence: CASSSRNNEKLFF. Full variable domain (remainder filled in from reference TRBV18 and TRBJ1-4): NAGVMQNPRHLVRRRGQEARLRCSPMKGHSHVYWYRQLPEEGLKFMVYLQKENIIDESGMPKERFSAEFPKEGPSILRIQQVVRGDSAAYFCASSSRNNEKLFFGSGTQLSVL.

J is TRBJ1-2 and V is TRBV6-5; D is unresolved. Trimming stripped 4 bases from V and 4 bases from J, with 7 bases between. The CDR3 loop spans 12 amino acids. Germline V gene data show CDR1 as MNHEY and CDR2 as SVGAGI. This chain's CDR3 is CASSSPLYGYTF. Here the CDR3 DNA reads TGTGCCAGCAGTTCCCCCCTCTATGGCTACACCTTC.

This chain uses TRBV6-5 with TRBJ1-1, with a possible D match to TRBD1 (5 bases). The V end was cut by 4 bases, the J end by 5 bases, with 11 bases between. The germline V gene has CDR1 MNHEY and CDR2 SVGAGI. This CDR3 has 13 residues. The CDR3 is CASSFGGGTEAFF. The CDR3, as DNA: TGTGCCAGCAGTTTTGGGGGGGGGACTGAAGCTTTCTTT.